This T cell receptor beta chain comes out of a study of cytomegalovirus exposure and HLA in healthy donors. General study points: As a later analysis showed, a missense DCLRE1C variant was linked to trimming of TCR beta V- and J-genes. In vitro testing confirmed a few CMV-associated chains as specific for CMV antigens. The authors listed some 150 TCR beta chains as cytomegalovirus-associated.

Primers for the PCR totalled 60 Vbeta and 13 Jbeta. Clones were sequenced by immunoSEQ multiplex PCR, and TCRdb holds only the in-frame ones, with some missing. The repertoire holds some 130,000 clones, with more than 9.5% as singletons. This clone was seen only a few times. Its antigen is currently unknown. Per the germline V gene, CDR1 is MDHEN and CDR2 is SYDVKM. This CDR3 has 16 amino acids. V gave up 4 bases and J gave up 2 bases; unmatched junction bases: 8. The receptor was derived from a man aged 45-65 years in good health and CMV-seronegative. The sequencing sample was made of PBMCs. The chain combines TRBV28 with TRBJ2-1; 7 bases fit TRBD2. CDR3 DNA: TGTGCCAGCAGTTCCCCAGGCGCGGGAGCCTACAATGAGCAGTTCTTC. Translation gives CASSSPGAGAYNEQFF. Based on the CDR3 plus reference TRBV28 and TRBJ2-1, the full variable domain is DVKVTQSSRYLVKRTGEKVFLECVQDMDHENMFWYRQDPGLGLRLIYFSYDVKMKEKGDIPEGYSVSREKKERFSLILESASTNQTSMYLCASSSPGAGAYNEQFFGPGTRLTVL.